A single sample gave rise to the 8 T cell receptor beta chains below, sequenced in a study of shared clonotypes between healthy human individuals. Sequenced by immunoSEQ multiplex PCR; TCRdb stores in-frame clones only, minus some. The sample records 2,500,000 or so clones, over 85% being singletons. The sequenced sample was naive CD4+ T cells from PBMCs. Stated subset: CD45RA+ positively selected. All receptors derive from a young man in good health. Some clones in this sample may be carry-over from other donors' samples.

V and J are TRBV28 and TRBJ1-2; 8 positions match TRBD1. Trimming took 5 bases from V and 2 from J; bases not matched to a gene: 4. The germline V gene has CDR1 MDHEN and CDR2 SYDVKM. This CDR3 contains 14 residues. The CDR3 DNA is TGTGCCAGCAGTGCCAGGGGGCCCAACTATGGCTACACCTTC. This gives the protein CASSARGPNYGYTF.

The genes are TRBV27 and TRBJ1-4, with D unresolved. Germline assignment: CDR1 MNHEY and CDR2 SMNVEV (reference sequence). V lost 2 bases to trimming and J lost 1 base, with 11 bases between them. The CDR3 loop spans 16 amino acids. DNA for the CDR3: TGTGCCAGCAGTTTACGCCGGACGGGAACTAATGAAAAACTGTTTTTT. Translating it yields CASSLRRTGTNEKLFF.

The count of this clone is one. V gene TRBV7-9 combines with J gene TRBJ2-1, with a weak D call TRBD2 (5 bases). Trimming removed 4 bases from V and 6 bases from J, with 13 bases in between. This CDR3 has 14 residues. Germline V CDR1 and CDR2: SEHNR, FQNEAQ (reference sequence). CDR3 nucleotides: TGTGCCAGCAGCTGGCGGAGTAGCGTCAATGAGCAGTTCTTC. This encodes CASSWRSSVNEQFF.

The chain has TRBV2 and TRBJ1-3, with D possibly being TRBD1 (6 bases). CDR3 length: 16 residues. Trimming removed 5 bases at V and 0 bases at J, with 14 bases between. The germline V gene encodes CDR1 SNHLY and CDR2 FYNNEI. The CDR3 nucleotides read TGTGCCAGCAGTTTAAACAGGGCCGGCTCTGGAAACACCATATATTTT. Residues: CASSLNRAGSGNTIYF.

About this clone itself: At the DNA level, this CDR3 is encoded by other sequences in the same sample as well. J is TRBJ1-2 and V is TRBV5-1; D unclear. V was pared by 0 bases and J by 2 bases, with 8 bases between. CDR1 SGHRS and CDR2 YFSETQ come from the germline V gene. This CDR3 spans 14 amino acids. For the CDR3, the DNA is TGCGCCAGCAGCTTGGGGGCGGGAAACTATGGCTACACCTTC. As protein: CASSLGAGNYGYTF. The variable domain in full, with the rest retrieved from reference TRBV5-1 and TRBJ1-2, is KAGVTQTPRYLIKTRGQQVTLSCSPISGHRSVSWYQQTPGQGLQFLFEYFSETQRNKGNFPGRFSGRQFSNSRSEMNVSTLELGDSALYLCASSLGAGNYGYTFGSGTRLTVV.

The J gene is TRBJ2-7, the V gene TRBV7-2, with 8 bases identical to TRBD2. This CDR3 has 14 amino acids. V dropped 3 bases and J dropped 3; count of bases not matched to a gene: 4. Germline V CDR1 and CDR2: SGHTA, FQGNSA. Here the CDR3 DNA reads TGTGCCAGCAGCTTTTCGGGAGGGCTCTACGAGCAGTACTTC. It specifies CASSFSGGLYEQYF.

This chain links TRBV30 with TRBJ1-4, with 8 bases that match TRBD1. This CDR3 region has 15 residues. Germline CDR1 and CDR2: GTSNPN and SVGIG (reference sequence). Trimming cost V 8 bases and J 8 bases; bases outside gene matches: 16. This chain's CDR3 is CALSRQGFLSEKLFF. Here the CDR3 DNA reads TGTGCCCTGTCAAGACAGGGGTTTTTGTCGGAAAAACTGTTTTTT.

The V call is TRBV5-1, the J call TRBJ1-2; 9 bases map to TRBD1. Trimming removed 5 bases from V and 7 bases from J; junction bases left unmatched: 12. The CDR3 spans 15 residues. Germline CDR1 reads SGHRS; CDR2 reads YFSETQ. The CDR3 region is CASSPGDRASVGYTF. The CDR3 bases are TGCGCCAGCAGTCCAGGGGACAGGGCTTCAGTTGGCTACACCTTC.